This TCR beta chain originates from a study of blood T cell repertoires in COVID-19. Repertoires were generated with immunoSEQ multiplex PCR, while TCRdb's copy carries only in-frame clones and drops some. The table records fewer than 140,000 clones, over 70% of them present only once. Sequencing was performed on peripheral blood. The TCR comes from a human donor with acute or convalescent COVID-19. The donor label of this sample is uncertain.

The CDR3 spells CASSQFTGSYEQYF. In DNA, the CDR3 is TGTGCCAGCAGCCAATTTACAGGCTCCTACGAGCAGTACTTC. The V and J genes are TRBV3-1 (or the pseudogene TRBV3-2) and TRBJ2-7; a weak D match, TRBD1 (5 bases). Trimming stripped 2 bases from V and 0 bases from J, with 8 bases between. Germline V lookup: CDR1 LGHDT, CDR2 YNNKEL (reference sequence). CDR3 length: 14 residues.